The clone carrying this T cell receptor beta chain appeared once. Its target is not known. This sample is drawn from a study of T cells in Graves' hyperthyroidism and ophthalmopathy. The CDR3 contains 15 residues. V trimming: 4 bases; J trimming: 7 bases; junction bases outside the gene matches: 8. Germline CDR1 SGHNT, CDR2 YYREEE (reference sequence). General study findings and limits: Stable hyperthyroidism was told apart from ophthalmopathy by a model built on 13 V-J features. The model identified upcoming ophthalmopathy a median about 6.5 months ahead of onset. Most thyroid clonotypes expanded above 0.001 appeared in blood too.

Any patient presenting with uncontrolled infection, other autoimmune disease, pregnancy or lactation was left out. The CDR3 regions of TCR beta were amplified from RNA transcripts. With the HTBI primer set, the TCR CDR3 went through a first round of RT-PCR. TCRdb fed the multiplex PCR reads into MiXCR, producing one record per CDR3 protein. The table has roughly 500,000 distinct CDR3 sequences, over 35% seen once. The chain carries TRBV5-4 and TRBJ1-6; 7 nucleotides align to TRBD1. Sequenced sample: peripheral blood or thyroid tissue (not recorded which). This sequence originates from an adult woman with Graves' disease, either hyperthyroidism or ophthalmopathy (not recorded which). The CDR3 loop is CASSLEGQINSPLHF. As DNA, the CDR3 is TGTGCCAGCAGCCTGGAGGGACAGATCAATTCACCCCTCCACTTT.